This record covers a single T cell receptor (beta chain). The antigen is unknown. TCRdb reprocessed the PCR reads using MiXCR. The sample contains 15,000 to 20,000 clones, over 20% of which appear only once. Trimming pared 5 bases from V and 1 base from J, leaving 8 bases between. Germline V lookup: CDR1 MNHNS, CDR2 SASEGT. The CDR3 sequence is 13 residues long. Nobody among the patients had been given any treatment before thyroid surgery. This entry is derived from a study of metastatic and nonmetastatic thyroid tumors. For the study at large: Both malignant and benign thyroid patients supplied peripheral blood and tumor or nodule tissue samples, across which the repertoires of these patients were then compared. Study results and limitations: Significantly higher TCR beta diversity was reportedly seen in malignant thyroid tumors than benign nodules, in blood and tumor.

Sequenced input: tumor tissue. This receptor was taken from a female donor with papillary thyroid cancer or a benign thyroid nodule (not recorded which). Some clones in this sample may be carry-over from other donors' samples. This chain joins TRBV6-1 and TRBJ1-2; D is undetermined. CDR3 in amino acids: CASSPGCNYGYTF. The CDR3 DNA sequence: TGTGCCAGCAGTCCGGGGTGTAACTATGGCTACACCTTC.